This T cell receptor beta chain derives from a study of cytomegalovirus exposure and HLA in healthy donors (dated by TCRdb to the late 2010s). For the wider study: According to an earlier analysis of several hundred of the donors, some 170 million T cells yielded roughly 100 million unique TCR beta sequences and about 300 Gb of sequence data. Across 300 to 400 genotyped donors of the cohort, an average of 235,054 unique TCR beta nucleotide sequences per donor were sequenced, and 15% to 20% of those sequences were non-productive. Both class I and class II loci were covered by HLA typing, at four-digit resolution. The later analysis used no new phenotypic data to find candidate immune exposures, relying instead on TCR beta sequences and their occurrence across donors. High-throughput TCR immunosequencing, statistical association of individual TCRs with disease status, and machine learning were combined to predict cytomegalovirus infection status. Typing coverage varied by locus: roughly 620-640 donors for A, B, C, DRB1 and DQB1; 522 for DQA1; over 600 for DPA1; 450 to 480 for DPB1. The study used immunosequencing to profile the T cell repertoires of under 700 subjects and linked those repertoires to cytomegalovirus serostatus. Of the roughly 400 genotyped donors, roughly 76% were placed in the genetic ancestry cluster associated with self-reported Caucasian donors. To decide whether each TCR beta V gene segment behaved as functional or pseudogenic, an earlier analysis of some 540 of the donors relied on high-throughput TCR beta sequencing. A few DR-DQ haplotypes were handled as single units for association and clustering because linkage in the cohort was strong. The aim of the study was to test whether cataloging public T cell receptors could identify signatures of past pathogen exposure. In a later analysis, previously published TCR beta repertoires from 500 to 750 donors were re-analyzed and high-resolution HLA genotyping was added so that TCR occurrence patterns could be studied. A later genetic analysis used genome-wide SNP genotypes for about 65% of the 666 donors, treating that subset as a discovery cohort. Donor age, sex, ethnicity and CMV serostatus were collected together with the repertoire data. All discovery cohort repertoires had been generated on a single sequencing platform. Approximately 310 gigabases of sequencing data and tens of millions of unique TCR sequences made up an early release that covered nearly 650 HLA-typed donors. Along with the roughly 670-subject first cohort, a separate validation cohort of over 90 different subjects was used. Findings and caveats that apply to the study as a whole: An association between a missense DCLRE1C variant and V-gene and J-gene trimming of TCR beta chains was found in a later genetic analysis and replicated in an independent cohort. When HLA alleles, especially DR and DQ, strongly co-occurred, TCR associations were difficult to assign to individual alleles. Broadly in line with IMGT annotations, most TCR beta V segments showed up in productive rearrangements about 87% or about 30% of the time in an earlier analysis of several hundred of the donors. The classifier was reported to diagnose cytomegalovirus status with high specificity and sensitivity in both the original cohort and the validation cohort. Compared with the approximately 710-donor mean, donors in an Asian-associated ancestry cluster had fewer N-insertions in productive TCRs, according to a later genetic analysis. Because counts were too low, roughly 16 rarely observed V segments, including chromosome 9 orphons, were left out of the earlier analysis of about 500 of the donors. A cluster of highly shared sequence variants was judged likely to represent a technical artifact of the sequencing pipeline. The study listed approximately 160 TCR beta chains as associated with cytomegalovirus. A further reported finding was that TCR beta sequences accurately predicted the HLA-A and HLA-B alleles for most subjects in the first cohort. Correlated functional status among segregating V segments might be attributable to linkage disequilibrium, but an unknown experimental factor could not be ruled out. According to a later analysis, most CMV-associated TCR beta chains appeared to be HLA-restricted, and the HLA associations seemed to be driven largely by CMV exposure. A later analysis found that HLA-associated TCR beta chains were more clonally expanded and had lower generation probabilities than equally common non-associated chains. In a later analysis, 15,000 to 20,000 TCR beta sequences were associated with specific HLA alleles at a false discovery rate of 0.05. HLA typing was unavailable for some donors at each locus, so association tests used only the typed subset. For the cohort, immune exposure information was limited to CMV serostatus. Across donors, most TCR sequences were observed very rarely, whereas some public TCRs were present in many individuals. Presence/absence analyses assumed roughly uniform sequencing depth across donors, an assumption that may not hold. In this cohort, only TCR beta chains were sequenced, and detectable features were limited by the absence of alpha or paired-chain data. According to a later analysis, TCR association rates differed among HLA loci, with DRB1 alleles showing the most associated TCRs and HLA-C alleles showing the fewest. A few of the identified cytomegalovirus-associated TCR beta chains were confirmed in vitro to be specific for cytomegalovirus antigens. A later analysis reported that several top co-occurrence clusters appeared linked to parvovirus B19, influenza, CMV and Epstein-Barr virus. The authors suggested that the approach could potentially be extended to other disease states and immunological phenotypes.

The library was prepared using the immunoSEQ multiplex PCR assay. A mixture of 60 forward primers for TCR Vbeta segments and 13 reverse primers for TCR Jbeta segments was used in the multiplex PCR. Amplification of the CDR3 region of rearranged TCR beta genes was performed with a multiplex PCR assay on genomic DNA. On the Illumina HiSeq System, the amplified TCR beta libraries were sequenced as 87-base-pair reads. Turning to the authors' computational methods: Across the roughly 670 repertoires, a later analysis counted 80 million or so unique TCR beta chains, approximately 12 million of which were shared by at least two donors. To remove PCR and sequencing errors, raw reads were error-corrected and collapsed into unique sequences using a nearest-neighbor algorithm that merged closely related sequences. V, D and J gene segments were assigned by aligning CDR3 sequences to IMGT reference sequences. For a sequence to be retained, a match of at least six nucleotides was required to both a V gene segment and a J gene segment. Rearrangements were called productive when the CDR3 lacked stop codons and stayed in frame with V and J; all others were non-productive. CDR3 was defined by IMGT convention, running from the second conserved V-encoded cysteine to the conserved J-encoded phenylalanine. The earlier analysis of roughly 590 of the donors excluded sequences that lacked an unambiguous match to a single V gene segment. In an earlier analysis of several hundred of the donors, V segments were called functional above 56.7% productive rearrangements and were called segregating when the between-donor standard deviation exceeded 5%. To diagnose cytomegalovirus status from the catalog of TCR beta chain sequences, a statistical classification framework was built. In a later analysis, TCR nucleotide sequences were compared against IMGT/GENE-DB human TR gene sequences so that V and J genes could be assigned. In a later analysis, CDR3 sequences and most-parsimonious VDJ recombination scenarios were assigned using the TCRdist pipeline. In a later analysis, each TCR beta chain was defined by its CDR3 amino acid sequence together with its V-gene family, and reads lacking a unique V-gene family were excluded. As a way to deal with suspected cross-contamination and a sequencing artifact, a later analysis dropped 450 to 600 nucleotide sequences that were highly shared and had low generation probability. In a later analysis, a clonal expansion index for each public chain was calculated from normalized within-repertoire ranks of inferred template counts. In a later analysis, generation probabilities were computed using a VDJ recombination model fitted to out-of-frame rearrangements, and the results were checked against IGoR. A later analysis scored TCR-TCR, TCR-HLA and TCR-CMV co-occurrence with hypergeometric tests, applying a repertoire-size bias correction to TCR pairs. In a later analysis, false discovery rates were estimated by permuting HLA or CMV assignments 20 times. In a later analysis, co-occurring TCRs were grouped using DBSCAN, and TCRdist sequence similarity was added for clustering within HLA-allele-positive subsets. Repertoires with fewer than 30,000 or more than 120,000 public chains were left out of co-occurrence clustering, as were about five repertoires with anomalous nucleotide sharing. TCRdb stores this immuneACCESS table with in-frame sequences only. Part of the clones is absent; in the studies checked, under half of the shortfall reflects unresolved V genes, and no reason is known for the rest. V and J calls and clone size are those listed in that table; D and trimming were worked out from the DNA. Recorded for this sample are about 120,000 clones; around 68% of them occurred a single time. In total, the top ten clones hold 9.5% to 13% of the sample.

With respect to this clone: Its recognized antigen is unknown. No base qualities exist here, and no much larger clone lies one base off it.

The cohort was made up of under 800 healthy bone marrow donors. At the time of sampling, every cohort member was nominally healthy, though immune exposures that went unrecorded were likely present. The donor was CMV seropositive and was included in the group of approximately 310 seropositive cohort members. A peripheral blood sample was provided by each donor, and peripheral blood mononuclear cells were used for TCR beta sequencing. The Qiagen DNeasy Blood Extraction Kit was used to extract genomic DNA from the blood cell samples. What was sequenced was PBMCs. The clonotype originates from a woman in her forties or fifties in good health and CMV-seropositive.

Read as DNA, the sequence is TGTGCCAGTAGGGACAGGGTGAGGTACAATGAGCAGTTCTTC. Its amino acids are CASRDRVRYNEQFF. The chain couples TRBV19 to TRBJ2-1, and 8 junction bases match TRBD1. Trimming accounts for 6 bases at V and 4 bases at J, while the number of junction bases matched to no gene is 5. CDR1 LNHDA and CDR2 SQIVND were looked up in the germline V gene (reference sequence). From its cysteine to its phenylalanine, the CDR3 spans 14 amino acids. Only CDR3 DNA remains: 42 bases, in frame from the first base.